One sample yielded the 8 T cell receptor beta chains listed below, sequenced in a study of molecular identifiers for immune sequencing clone quantification. TCRdb redid the calling of the PCR reads with MiXCR, one entry per CDR3 protein. Of approximately 500,000 distinct CDR3 sequences in the sample, over 20% were seen once. What was sequenced was naive CD8+ T cells from blood, with Jurkat cell RNA spiked in. Stated subset: FACS-sorted CD8+CD4-CCR7+CD45RA+ naive T cells. All receptors come from a human donor in good health. Some libraries in this study had Jurkat cell RNA spiked in.

This clonotype is a singleton in its sample. This clone may be a read error of a much larger clone one base away. The J gene is TRBJ1-5, the V gene TRBV5-6, with D unclear. Between the trimmed V and J ends, which lost 1 base and 5 bases, there was a span of 13 bases. The length of the CDR3 is 15 residues. CDR1 is SGHDT, CDR2 YYEEEE, per germline. The CDR3 bases are TGTGCCAGCAGCTTGAGTGGCAGCTACGATCAGCCCCAGCATTTT. Its protein is CASSLSGSYDQPQHF.

This chain connects TRBV28 to TRBJ2-7; the match to TRBD1 covers 7 bases. The V gene's germline CDR1 is MDHEN and CDR2 SYDVKM. The V gene end was trimmed by 7 bases and the J gene end by 4 bases; junction bases not matched to a gene: 13. The length of the CDR3 is 15 residues. For the CDR3, the DNA is TGTGCCAGCACCCCGATAAGGGGGCGCAGGTACGAGCAGTACTTC. The encoded protein is CASTPIRGRRYEQYF.

This clonotype appeared a few times. The rearrangement uses TRBV4-1 and TRBJ1-2; no clear D. V was trimmed by 0 bases and J by 7 bases, leaving 12 bases between them. Germline-derived CDR1 and CDR2 are MGHRA and YSYEKL. The CDR3 runs 14 residues. CDR3 sequence reads: CASSQEWAGFGYTF. In DNA form, the CDR3 reads TGCGCCAGCAGCCAAGAATGGGCAGGCTTTGGCTACACCTTC.

The chain couples TRBV28 to TRBJ2-7; maybe TRBD2 (5 bases). Germline loops: CDR1 MDHEN, CDR2 SYDVKM. The CDR3 covers 16 residues. V was cut by 4 bases and J by 0 bases, with 16 bases left in between. CDR3 nucleotides: TGTGCCAGCAGTTATGCGGCGGGCGTTATCTCCTACGAGCAGTACTTC. This translates into CASSYAAGVISYEQYF.

Points on this clonotype: A clone one base away is much larger, so this may be a read error. This chain links TRBV28 with TRBJ1-5; 9 bases match TRBD1. V was pared by 3 bases and J by 4 bases, with 7 bases of the junction left unmatched. The CDR3 sequence is 16 residues long. Germline CDR1 and CDR2: MDHEN and SYDVKM. CDR3 amino acids: CASSFLGTGRNQPQHF. The CDR3 coding sequence is TGTGCCAGCAGTTTTCTAGGGACAGGGCGGAATCAGCCCCAGCATTTT.

This chain joins TRBV4-2 and TRBJ2-7, with a possible D match to TRBD2 (7 bases). Germline V gene lookup returns CDR1 LGHNA and CDR2 YNFKEQ. V was clipped by 0 bases and J by 2 bases, with 11 bases between them. This CDR3 is 15 amino acids long. The DNA of the CDR3 is TGTGCCAGCAGCCAAGATCGGGGGGCGGCCTACGAGCAGTACTTC. Protein sequence: CASSQDRGAAYEQYF.

The V call is TRBV4-1, the J call TRBJ2-1; TRBD2 is a possible D gene (6 bases). The CDR3 sequence is 14 residues long. Per germline, CDR1 MGHRA and CDR2 YSYEKL. V shed 3 bases and J shed 5 bases, with 11 bases lying between them. CDR3 region: CASSQGLYDNEQFF. In DNA, the CDR3 is TGCGCCAGCAGCCAGGGACTGTATGACAATGAGCAGTTCTTC.

This clonotype was observed a handful of times. Since no conserved phenylalanine or tryptophan closes the CDR3, a read error is the likely cause. The chain joins TRBV5-4 to TRBJ2-5; D is unresolved. The germline CDR1 and CDR2 sequences are SGHNT and YYREEE (reference sequence). The CDR3 contains 15 residues. Trimming left V 0 bases short and J 1 base short, with 10 bases between. The CDR3, as DNA: TGTGCCAGCAGCTTGGTGGGGTCGGGCCAAGAGACCCAGTACTCC. This translates into CASSLVGSGQETQYS.